Given below is one TCR beta chain in context. At one of its ends the junction is not consistent with the germline gene, which may arise from a read error. The data were taken from a study of blood T cell repertoires in COVID-19. This table comes from immunoSEQ multiplex PCR, and its TCRdb copy is limited to in-frame clones, with some not included. This sample carries 210,000 or so clones, less than 85% of them seen once, and the ten largest clones take roughly 12%. CDR3 length: 15 residues. The germline V gene encodes CDR1 LGHDT and CDR2 YNNKEL (reference sequence). The sample taken for sequencing was peripheral blood. The clonotype comes from a man between 45 and 60 years old who had recovered from COVID-19. The rearrangement uses TRBV3-1 (or the pseudogene TRBV3-2) and TRBJ1-1; 7 bases are shared with TRBD1. As DNA, the CDR3 is TGTGCCAGCAGCACTTGGACAGGACCGTACACTGAAGCTTTTTTT. This gives the protein CASSTWTGPYTEAFF.